This entry lists 9 T cell receptor beta chains sequenced from one sample in a study of blood T cell repertoires in COVID-19. Some clones are missing from TCRdb's copy, which holds only in-frame ones; the method was immunoSEQ multiplex PCR. The sample shows approximately 250,000 clones, about 88% of them seen only once. Sequenced: PBMCs or T cells enriched from blood (not recorded which). The receptors were gathered from an older woman in a cohort exposed to, infected with or recovered from COVID-19 (not recorded which).

This chain uses TRBV4-2 with TRBJ2-1; 9 bases agree with TRBD2. The germline V gene has CDR1 LGHNA and CDR2 YNFKEQ. This CDR3 is built from 17 residues. With V trimmed by 4 bases and J by 6 bases, 13 bases remained unmatched. CDR3 DNA: TGTGCCAGCAGCCTCGGGGCGTTCTCGCGGGAGGGCAATGAGCAGTTCTTC. This encodes CASSLGAFSREGNEQFF.

V usage is TRBV28 and J usage is TRBJ1-5; D perhaps matches TRBD1 (5 bases). Germline V gives CDR1 MDHEN, CDR2 SYDVKM. CDR3 size: 17 residues. V was shortened by 7 bases and J by 3 bases, with 22 bases between the two germline ends. The CDR3, as DNA: TGTGCCAGCAACTTACCAGGGACGGGGGGAAACAATCAGCCCCAGCATTTT. Its translation is CASNLPGTGGNNQPQHF.

The genes are TRBV10-3 and TRBJ2-1; 12 positions match TRBD2. The germline V gene encodes CDR1 ENHRY and CDR2 SYGVKD. V dropped 3 bases and J dropped 8; count of bases not matched to a gene: 8. The CDR3 sequence is 16 residues long. The CDR3 protein is CAISDYGLAGRDEQFF. In DNA, the CDR3 is TGTGCCATCAGTGACTACGGACTAGCGGGGCGAGATGAGCAGTTCTTC.

The chain carries TRBV6-4 and TRBJ2-1; 8 bases align to TRBD2. Germline V lookup: CDR1 MRHNA, CDR2 SNTAGT. V lost 3 bases and J lost 7; bases outside the gene matches: 14. This CDR3 spans 17 amino acids. CDR3 in amino acids: CASSESAMASGYNEQFF. CDR3 bases: TGTGCCAGCAGTGAGTCGGCAATGGCTAGCGGGTATAATGAGCAGTTCTTC.

This chain links TRBV28 with TRBJ1-5; D not resolved. This CDR3 has 14 residues. Germline V gene data show CDR1 as MDHEN and CDR2 as SYDVKM. V gave up 3 bases and J gave up 2 bases, with 8 bases separating them. The CDR3 here is CASSLRTRNQPQHF. The CDR3 DNA sequence: TGTGCCAGCAGTTTGAGAACCCGCAATCAGCCCCAGCATTTT.

The chain carries TRBV3-1 (or the pseudogene TRBV3-2) and TRBJ2-7, with TRBD2 matching 11 bases. This CDR3 has 15 amino acids. J was trimmed by 6 bases and V by 6 bases; bases with no gene match: 10. Germline V CDR1 and CDR2: LGHDT, YNNKEL (reference sequence). As DNA, the CDR3 is TGTGCCAGCAGTCTTCAGGGTCTAGCGGGGGGCGAGCAGTACTTC. Protein: CASSLQGLAGGEQYF.

The chain carries TRBV5-1 and TRBJ2-2; perhaps TRBD2 as D (5 bases). The CDR3 length is 16 residues. Germline values: CDR1 SGHRS, CDR2 YFSETQ. V lost 2 bases and J 2 bases, leaving 13 bases between the germline ends. CDR3 sequence reads: CASSFGNRLNTGELFF. DNA for the CDR3: TGCGCCAGCAGCTTCGGGAACAGACTCAACACCGGGGAGCTGTTTTTT. Together with reference TRBV5-1 and TRBJ2-2, the CDR3 gives the full variable domain: KAGVTQTPRYLIKTRGQQVTLSCSPISGHRSVSWYQQTPGQGLQFLFEYFSETQRNKGNFPGRFSGRQFSNSRSEMNVSTLELGDSALYLCASSFGNRLNTGELFFGEGSRLTVL.

V usage is TRBV3-1 (or the pseudogene TRBV3-2) and J usage is TRBJ1-4, with 7 positions matching TRBD1. The CDR3 length is 16 residues. Germline CDR1 and CDR2: LGHDT and YNNKEL (reference sequence). Trimming took 1 base from V and 3 from J; bases not matched to a gene: 5. CDR3 protein: CASSQGQGSSNEKLFF. The CDR3 DNA sequence: TGTGCCAGCAGCCAAGGACAGGGAAGCTCTAATGAAAAACTGTTTTTT.

CDR3: CATSDLRQGAETQYF. The CDR3 DNA sequence: TGTGCCACCAGTGATTTGAGGCAGGGGGCAGAGACCCAGTACTTC. The J gene is TRBJ2-5, the V gene TRBV24-1, with TRBD1 matching 8 bases. The trim removed 0 bases at V and 4 bases at J, leaving 3 bases unmatched. CDR3 length equals 15 residues. Per germline, CDR1 KGHDR and CDR2 SFDVKD.